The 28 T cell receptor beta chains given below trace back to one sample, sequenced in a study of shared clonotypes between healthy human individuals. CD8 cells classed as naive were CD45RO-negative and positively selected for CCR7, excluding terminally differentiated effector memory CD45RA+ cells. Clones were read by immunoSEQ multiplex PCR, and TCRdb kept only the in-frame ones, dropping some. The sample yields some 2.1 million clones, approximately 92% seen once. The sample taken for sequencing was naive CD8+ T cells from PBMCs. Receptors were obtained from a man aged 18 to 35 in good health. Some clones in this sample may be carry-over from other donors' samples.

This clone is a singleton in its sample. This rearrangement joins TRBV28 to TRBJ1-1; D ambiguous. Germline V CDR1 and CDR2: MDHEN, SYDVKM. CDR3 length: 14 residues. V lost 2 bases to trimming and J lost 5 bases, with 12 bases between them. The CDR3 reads CASSLIWKRTEAFF. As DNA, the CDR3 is TGTGCCAGCAGTTTAATCTGGAAGAGAACTGAAGCTTTCTTT.

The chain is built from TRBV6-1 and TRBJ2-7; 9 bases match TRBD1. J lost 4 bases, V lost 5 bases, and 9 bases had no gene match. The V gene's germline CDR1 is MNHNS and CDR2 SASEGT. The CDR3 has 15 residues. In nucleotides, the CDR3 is TGTGCCAGCAGTCCCCAAAGGGACAGGGCTTACGAGCAGTACTTC. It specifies CASSPQRDRAYEQYF.

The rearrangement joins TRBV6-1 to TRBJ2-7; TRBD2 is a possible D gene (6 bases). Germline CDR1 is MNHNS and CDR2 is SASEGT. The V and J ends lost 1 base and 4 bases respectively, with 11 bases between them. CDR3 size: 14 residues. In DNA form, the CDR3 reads TGTGCCAGCAGTGAAGGGAGGGTGGGATACGAGCAGTACTTC. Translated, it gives CASSEGRVGYEQYF.

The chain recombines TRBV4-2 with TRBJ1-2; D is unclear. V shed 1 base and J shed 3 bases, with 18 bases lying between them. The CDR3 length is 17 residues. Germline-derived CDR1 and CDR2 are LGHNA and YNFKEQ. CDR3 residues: CASSQVGGVPPHYGYTF. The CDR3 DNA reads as TGTGCCAGCAGCCAAGTAGGTGGGGTCCCCCCCCACTATGGCTACACCTTC.

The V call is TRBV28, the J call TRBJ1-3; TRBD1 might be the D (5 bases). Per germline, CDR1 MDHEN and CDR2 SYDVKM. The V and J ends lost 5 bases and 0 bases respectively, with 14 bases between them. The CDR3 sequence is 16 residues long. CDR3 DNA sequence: TGTGCCAGCAGTCCCTTGGGGCAGGACTCTGGAAACACCATATATTTT. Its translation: CASSPLGQDSGNTIYF.

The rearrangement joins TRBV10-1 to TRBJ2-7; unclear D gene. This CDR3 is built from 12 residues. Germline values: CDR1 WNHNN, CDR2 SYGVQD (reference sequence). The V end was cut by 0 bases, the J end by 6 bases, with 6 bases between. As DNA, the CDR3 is TGCGCCAGCAGTGAGTCGATGGCCGAGCAGTACTTC. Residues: CASSESMAEQYF.

CDR3 bases: TGCAGCGTTGAAGCGACCCCAAATGAGCAGTTCTTC. This codes for CSVEATPNEQFF. The chain employs TRBV29-1 and TRBJ2-1; no definite D call. Trimming stripped 1 base from V and 7 bases from J, with 8 bases between. Looked up from germline, CDR1 is SQVTM and CDR2 is ANQGSEA. This CDR3 region has 12 residues.

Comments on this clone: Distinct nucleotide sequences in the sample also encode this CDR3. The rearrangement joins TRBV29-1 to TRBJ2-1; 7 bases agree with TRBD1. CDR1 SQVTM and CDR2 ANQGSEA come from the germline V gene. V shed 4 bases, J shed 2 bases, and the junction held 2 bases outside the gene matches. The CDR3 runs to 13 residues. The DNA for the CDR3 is TGCAGCGTTGCAGGGGGACCCTACAATGAGCAGTTCTTC. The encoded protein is CSVAGGPYNEQFF.

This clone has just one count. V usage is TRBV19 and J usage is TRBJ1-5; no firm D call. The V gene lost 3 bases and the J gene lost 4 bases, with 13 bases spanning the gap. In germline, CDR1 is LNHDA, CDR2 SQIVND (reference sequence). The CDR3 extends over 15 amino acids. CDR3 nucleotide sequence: TGTGCCAGTAGTATTTTTCCGGACTCGAATCAGCCCCAGCATTTT. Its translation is CASSIFPDSNQPQHF.

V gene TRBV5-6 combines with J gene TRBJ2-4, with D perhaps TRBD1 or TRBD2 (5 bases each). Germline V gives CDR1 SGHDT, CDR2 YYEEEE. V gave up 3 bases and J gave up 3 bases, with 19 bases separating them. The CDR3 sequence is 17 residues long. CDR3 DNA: TGTGCCAGCAGCTCAAATACCGGGACGGAGCACAAAAACATTCAGTACTTC. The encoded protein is CASSSNTGTEHKNIQYF. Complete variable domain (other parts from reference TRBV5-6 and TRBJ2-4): DAGVTQSPTHLIKTRGQQVTLRCSPKSGHDTVSWYQQALGQGPQFIFQYYEEEERQRGNFPDRFSGHQFPNYSSELNVNALLLGDSALYLCASSSNTGTEHKNIQYFGAGTRLSVL.

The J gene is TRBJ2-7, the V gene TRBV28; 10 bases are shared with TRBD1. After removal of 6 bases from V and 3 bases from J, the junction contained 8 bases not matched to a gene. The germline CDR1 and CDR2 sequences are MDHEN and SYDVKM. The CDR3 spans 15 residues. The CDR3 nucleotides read TGTGCCAGCAGAACTCCGGGGACAGGGGACTACGAGCAGTACTTC. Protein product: CASRTPGTGDYEQYF.

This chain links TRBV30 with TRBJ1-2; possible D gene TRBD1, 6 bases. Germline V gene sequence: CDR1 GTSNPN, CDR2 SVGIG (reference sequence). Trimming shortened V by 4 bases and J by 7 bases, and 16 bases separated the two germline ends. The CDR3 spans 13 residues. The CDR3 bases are TGTGCCTGGATTAAAACAGGGTTCTCTGGCTACACCTTC. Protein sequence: CAWIKTGFSGYTF.

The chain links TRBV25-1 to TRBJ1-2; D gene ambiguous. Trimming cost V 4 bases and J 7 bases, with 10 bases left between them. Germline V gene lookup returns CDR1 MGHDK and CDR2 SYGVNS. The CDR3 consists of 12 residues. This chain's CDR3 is CASSAFKVGYTF. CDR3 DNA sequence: TGTGCCAGCAGTGCCTTTAAGGTTGGCTACACCTTC.

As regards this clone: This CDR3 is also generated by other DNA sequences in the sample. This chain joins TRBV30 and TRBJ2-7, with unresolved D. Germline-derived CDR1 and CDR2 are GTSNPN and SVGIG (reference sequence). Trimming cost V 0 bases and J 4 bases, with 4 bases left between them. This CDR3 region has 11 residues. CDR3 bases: TGTGCCTGGAGTGTAACATACGAGCAGTACTTC. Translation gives CAWSVTYEQYF. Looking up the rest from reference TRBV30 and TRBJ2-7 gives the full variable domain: SQTIHQWPATLVQPVGSPLSLECTVEGTSNPNLYWYRQAAGRGLQLLFYSVGIGQISSEVPQNLSASRPQDRQFILSSKKLLLSDSGFYLCAWSVTYEQYFGPGTRLTVT.

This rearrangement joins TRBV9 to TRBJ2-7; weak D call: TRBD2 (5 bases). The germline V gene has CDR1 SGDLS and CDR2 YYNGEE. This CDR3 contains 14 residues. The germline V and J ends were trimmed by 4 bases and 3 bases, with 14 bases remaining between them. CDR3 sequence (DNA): TGTGCCAGCAGCCCTGGAGTGGCGGGCTACGAGCAGTACTTC. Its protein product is CASSPGVAGYEQYF.

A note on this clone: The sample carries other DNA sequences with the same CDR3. This CDR3 is CASRVVGSTDTQYF. In nucleotides, the CDR3 is TGTGCCAGCAGGGTCGTAGGGAGCACAGATACGCAGTATTTT. V usage is TRBV27 and J usage is TRBJ2-3; D not resolved. This CDR3 contains 14 residues. The V gene's germline CDR1 is MNHEY and CDR2 SMNVEV (reference sequence). With 6 bases removed from V and 0 bases from J, the gap between germline ends came to 10 bases.

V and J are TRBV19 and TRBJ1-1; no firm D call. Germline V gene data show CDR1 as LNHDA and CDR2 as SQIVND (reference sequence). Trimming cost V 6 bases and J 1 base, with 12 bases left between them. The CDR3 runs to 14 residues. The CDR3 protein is CASSLQRWNTEAFF. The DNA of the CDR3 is TGTGCCAGTAGCTTACAGAGATGGAACACTGAAGCTTTCTTT. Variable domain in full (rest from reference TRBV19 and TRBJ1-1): DGGITQSPKYLFRKEGQNVTLSCEQNLNHDAMYWYRQDPGQGLRLIYYSQIVNDFQKGDIAEGYSVSREKKESFPLTVTSAQKNPTAFYLCASSLQRWNTEAFFGQGTRLTVV.

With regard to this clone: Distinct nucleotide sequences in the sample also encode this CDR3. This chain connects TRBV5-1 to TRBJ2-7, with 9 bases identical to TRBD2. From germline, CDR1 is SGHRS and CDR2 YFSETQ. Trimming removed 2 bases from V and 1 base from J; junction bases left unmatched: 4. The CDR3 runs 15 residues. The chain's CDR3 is CASSFGAGGSYEQYF. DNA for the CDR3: TGCGCCAGCAGCTTTGGAGCGGGAGGTTCCTACGAGCAGTACTTC.

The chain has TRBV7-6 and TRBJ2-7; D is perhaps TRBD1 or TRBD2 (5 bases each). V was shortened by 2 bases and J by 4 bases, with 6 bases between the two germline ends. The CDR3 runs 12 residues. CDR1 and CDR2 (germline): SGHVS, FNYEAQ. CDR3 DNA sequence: TGTGCCAGCAGCTTATGGGGGTACGAGCAGTACTTC. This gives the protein CASSLWGYEQYF.

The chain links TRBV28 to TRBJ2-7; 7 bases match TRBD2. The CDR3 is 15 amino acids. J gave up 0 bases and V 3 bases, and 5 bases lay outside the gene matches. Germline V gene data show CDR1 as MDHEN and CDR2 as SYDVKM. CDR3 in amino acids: CASSFPGGSSYEQYF. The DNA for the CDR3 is TGTGCCAGCAGTTTTCCTGGCGGGAGCTCCTACGAGCAGTACTTC.

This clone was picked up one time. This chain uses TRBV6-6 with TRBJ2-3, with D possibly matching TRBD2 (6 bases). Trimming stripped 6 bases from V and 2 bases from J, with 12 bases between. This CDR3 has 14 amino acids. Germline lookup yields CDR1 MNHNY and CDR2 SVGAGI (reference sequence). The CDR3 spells CASSPGLLTDTQYF. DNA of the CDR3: TGTGCCAGCAGCCCGGGACTCCTCACAGATACGCAGTATTTT.

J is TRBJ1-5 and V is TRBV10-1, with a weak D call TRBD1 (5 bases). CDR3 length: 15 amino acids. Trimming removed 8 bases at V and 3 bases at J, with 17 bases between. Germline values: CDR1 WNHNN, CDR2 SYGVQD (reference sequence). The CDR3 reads CASFFLGQLNQPQHF. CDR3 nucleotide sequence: TGCGCCAGCTTTTTTTTGGGGCAGCTCAATCAGCCCCAGCATTTT.

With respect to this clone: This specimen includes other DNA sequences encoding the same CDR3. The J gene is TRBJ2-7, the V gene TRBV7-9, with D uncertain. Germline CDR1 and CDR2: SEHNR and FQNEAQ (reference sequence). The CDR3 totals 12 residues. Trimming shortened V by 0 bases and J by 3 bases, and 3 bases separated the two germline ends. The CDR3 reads CASSLALYEQYF. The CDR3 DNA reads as TGTGCCAGCAGCTTAGCTCTCTACGAGCAGTACTTC.

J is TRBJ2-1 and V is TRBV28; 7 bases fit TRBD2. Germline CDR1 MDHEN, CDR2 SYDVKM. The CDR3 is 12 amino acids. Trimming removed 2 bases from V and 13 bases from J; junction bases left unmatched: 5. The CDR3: CASSLGLGLQFF. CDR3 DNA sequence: TGTGCCAGCAGTTTAGGTTTGGGACTACAGTTCTTC.

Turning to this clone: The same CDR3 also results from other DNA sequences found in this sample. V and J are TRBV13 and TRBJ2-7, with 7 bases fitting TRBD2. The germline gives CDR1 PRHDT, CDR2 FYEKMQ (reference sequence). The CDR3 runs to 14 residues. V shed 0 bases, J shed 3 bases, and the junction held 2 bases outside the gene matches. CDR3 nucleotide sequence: TGTGCCAGCAGCTTAGGTCCGGGGGGCTACGAGCAGTACTTC. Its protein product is CASSLGPGGYEQYF.

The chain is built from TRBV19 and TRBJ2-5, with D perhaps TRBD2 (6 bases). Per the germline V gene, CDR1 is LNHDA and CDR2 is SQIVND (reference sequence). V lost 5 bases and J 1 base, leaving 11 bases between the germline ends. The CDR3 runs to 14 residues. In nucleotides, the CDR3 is TGTGCCAGTAGTTCAGCGGGCCTCCAAGAGACCCAGTACTTC. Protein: CASSSAGLQETQYF.

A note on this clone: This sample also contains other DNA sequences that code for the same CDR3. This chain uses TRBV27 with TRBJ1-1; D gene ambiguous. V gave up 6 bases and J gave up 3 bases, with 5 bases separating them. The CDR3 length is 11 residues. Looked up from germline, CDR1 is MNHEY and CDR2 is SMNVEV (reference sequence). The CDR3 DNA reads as TGTGCCAGCAGATCTTACACTGAAGCTTTCTTT. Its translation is CASRSYTEAFF.

The CDR3, as DNA: TGTGCCAGCAGCGGGCGGGACAGGGATGTGGGTGAGCAGTTCTTC. This sequence encodes CASSGRDRDVGEQFF. The gene calls are TRBV9 and TRBJ2-1; 9 bases are a match to TRBD1. The J segment lost 9 bases and the V segment lost 3 bases, leaving 10 bases of the junction unmatched. This CDR3 is built from 15 residues. Germline lookup yields CDR1 SGDLS and CDR2 YYNGEE.